These 11 T cell receptor beta chains came from one sample sequenced in a study of blood T cell repertoires in COVID-19. Assay: immunoSEQ multiplex PCR; the TCRdb copy retains only in-frame clones and omits some. The sample lists a few hundred thousand clones, around 92% occurring once. The sequencing sample was made of peripheral blood. The receptors were sampled from a woman aged 25-40 years with COVID-19, enrolled during active disease.

V is TRBV2 and J is TRBJ1-1, with D perhaps matching TRBD1 (5 bases). V was pared by 7 bases and J by 8 bases, with 17 bases between. This CDR3 contains 13 residues. Germline V gene lookup returns CDR1 SNHLY and CDR2 FYNNEI. Here the CDR3 reads CASTSGRRGEAFF. CDR3 sequence (DNA): TGTGCCAGCACCTCGGGTAGGCGGGGGGAAGCTTTCTTT.

The chain joins TRBV10-2 to TRBJ1-2; TRBD1 is a possible D gene (5 bases). Trimming removed 3 bases at V and 8 bases at J, with 13 bases between. CDR1 and CDR2 (germline): WSHSY, SAAADI. The CDR3 totals 13 residues. The CDR3 nucleotides are TGCGCCAGCAGTGACAGGGAAGCGCAGGGCTACACCTTC. Its translation: CASSDREAQGYTF.

This clone was picked up one time. The rearrangement joins TRBV24-1 to TRBJ2-3, with unresolved D. CDR3 length: 13 amino acids. V was cut by 1 base and J by 5 bases, with 6 bases left in between. Germline V gene lookup returns CDR1 KGHDR and CDR2 SFDVKD. The CDR3 DNA is TGTGCCACCAGTGATTTTTCCGGAGATACGCAGTATTTT. Translating it yields CATSDFSGDTQYF.

The CDR3 nucleotides read TGTGCCAGCAGCGTTTTTAGCGTCGGTACGCAGTATTTT. The encoded protein is CASSVFSVGTQYF. The V call is TRBV9, the J call TRBJ2-3, with D possibly being TRBD2 (5 bases). The ends were cut back, 2 bases at V and 8 bases at J, with 12 bases in the middle. Germline V gene lookup returns CDR1 SGDLS and CDR2 YYNGEE. The CDR3 totals 13 residues.

The J gene is TRBJ2-5, the V gene TRBV7-9; no clear D gene. The germline CDR1 and CDR2 sequences are SEHNR and FQNEAQ (reference sequence). The CDR3 totals 14 residues. V lost 0 bases and J 5 bases, leaving 10 bases between the germline ends. The CDR3 nucleotides read TGTGCCAGCAGCTTAGCCGAGGCCATGGAGACCCAGTACTTC. Amino acids: CASSLAEAMETQYF.

The chain links TRBV7-2 to TRBJ1-5, with D perhaps TRBD1 (5 bases). Germline-derived CDR1 and CDR2 are SGHTA and FQGNSA. V lost 3 bases and J lost 6, with 12 bases in between. The CDR3 is 14 amino acids. The CDR3 loop is CASSLGQASQPQHF. The CDR3 bases are TGTGCCAGCAGCTTGGGGCAGGCTAGTCAGCCCCAGCATTTT.

The chain has TRBV14 and TRBJ2-3, with D tentatively TRBD2 (6 bases). V lost 0 bases and J lost 3, with 13 bases in between. The CDR3 extends over 16 amino acids. The germline V gene has CDR1 SGHDN and CDR2 FVKESK. The DNA of the CDR3 is TGTGCCAGCAGCCAAGACGGAGGGATAGGGACAGATACGCAGTATTTT. The encoded protein is CASSQDGGIGTDTQYF.

CDR3 residues: CASSYGPRETYEQYF. In DNA, the CDR3 is TGTGCCAGCAGTTACGGTCCGCGGGAGACTTACGAGCAGTACTTC. The chain employs TRBV6-2 or TRBV6-3 and TRBJ2-7; 7 bases are shared with TRBD2. CDR3 size: 15 residues. The V segment lost 2 bases and the J segment 4 bases; nucleotides outside the gene matches: 8. Looked up from germline, CDR1 is MNHEY and CDR2 is SVGEGT.

The rearrangement links TRBV9 to TRBJ1-2, with TRBD1 as a possible D gene (6 bases). This CDR3 contains 15 residues. Germline values: CDR1 SGDLS, CDR2 YYNGEE. Deletions cut 0 bases from V and 4 bases from J, with 13 bases between. The chain's CDR3 is CASSVDVGAPYGYTF. The DNA of the CDR3 is TGTGCCAGCAGCGTAGATGTGGGGGCCCCCTATGGCTACACCTTC.

The chain is built from TRBV24-1 and TRBJ2-3, with a weak D call TRBD2 (6 bases). In germline, CDR1 is KGHDR, CDR2 SFDVKD. This CDR3 contains 16 residues. V dropped 2 bases and J dropped 5 bases, with 16 bases sitting between them. CDR3: CATSDSLRAGRDTQYF. CDR3 bases: TGTGCCACCAGTGATTCCCTACGGGCCGGGAGAGATACGCAGTATTTT.

This chain uses TRBV5-4 with TRBJ2-1, with 12 bases fitting TRBD2. The CDR3 totals 17 residues. Germline V gives CDR1 SGHNT, CDR2 YYREEE (reference sequence). Trimming cost V 0 bases and J 4 bases; bases outside gene matches: 5. The CDR3 reads CASSLGTSGMLYNEQFF. The CDR3 bases are TGTGCCAGCAGCTTGGGGACTAGCGGGATGCTATACAATGAGCAGTTCTTC.